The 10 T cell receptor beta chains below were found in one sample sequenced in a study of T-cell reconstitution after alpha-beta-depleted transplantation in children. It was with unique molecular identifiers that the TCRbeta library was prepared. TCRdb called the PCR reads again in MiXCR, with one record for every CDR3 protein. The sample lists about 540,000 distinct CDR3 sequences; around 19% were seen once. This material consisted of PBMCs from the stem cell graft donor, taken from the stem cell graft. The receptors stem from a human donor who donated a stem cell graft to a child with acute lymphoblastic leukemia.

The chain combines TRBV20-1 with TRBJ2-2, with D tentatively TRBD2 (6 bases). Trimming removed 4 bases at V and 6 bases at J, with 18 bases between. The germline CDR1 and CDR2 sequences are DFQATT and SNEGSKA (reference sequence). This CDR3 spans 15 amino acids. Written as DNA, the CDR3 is TGCAGTGCTAAACTGCAGGAGGGCCTCGCCGGGGAGCTGTTTTTT. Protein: CSAKLQEGLAGELFF.

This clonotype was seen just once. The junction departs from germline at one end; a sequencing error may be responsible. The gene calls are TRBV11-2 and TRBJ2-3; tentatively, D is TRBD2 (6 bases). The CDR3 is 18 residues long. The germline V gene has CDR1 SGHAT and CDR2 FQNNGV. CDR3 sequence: CASTLRGSRRTGTDTQYF. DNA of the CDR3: TGTGCCAGCACCTTACGGGGGAGCAGGCGAACTGGCACAGATACGCAGTATTTT.

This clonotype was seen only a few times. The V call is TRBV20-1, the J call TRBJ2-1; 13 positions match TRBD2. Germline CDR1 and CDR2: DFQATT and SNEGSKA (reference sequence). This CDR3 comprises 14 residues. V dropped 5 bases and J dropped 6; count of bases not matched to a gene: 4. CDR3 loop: CSAPTSGRSNEQFF. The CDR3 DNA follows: TGCAGTGCTCCGACTAGCGGGAGGTCCAATGAGCAGTTCTTC.

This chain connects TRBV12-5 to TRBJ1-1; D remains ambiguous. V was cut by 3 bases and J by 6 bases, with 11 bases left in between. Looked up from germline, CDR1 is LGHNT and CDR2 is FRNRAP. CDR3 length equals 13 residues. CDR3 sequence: CASGFNLGSEAFF. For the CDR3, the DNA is TGTGCTAGTGGTTTTAACCTGGGGTCTGAAGCTTTCTTT.

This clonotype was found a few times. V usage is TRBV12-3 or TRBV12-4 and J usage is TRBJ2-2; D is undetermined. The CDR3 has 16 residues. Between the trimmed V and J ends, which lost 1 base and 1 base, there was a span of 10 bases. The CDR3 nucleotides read TGTGCCAGCAGTTTAGGACGACACATGAACACCGGGGAGCTGTTTTTT. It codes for CASSLGRHMNTGELFF.

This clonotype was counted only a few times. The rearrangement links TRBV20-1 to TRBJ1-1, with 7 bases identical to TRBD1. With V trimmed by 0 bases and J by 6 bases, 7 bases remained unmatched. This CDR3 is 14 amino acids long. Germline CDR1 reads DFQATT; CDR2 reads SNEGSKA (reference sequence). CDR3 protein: CSARDVRGRSEAFF. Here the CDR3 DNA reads TGCAGTGCTAGAGATGTGAGGGGGCGTTCTGAAGCTTTCTTT.

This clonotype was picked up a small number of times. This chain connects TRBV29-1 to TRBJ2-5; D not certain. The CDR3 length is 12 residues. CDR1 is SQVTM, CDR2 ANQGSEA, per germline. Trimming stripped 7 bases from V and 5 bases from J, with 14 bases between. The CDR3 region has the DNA TGCAGCGGAATAGTAGGCAGGGAGACCCAGTACTTC. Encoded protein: CSGIVGRETQYF.

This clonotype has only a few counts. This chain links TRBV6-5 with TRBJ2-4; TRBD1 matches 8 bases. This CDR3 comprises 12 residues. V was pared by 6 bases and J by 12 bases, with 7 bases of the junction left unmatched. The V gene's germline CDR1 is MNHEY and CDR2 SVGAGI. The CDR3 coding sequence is TGTGCCAGCAGCGACAGGGGCCGCAGTCAGTACTTC. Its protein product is CASSDRGRSQYF.

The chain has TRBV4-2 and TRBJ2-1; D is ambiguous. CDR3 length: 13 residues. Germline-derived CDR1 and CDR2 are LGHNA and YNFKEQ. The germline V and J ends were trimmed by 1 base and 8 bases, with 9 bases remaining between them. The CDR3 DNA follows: TGTGCCAGCAGCCAAGGGCTGATATATGAGCAGTTCTTC. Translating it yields CASSQGLIYEQFF.

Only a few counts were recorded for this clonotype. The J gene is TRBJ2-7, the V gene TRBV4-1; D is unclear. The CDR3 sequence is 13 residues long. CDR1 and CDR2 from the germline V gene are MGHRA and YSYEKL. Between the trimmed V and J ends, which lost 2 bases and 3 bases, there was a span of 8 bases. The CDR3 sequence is CASSQIRVYEQYF. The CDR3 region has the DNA TGCGCCAGCAGCCAAATAAGGGTCTACGAGCAGTACTTC.